A single sample gave rise to the 29 T cell receptor beta chains below, sequenced in a study of regulatory T cells in long-lasting Graves disease. Assembly of TCR beta libraries relied on iRepertoire HTBI primers together with Arm-PCR of CDR3 regions. TCRdb used MiXCR to reprocess the multiplex PCR reads, holding one entry per CDR3 protein. This sample has a few hundred thousand distinct CDR3 sequences, with roughly 10% found just once. Time point denoted: newly diagnosed GD, antithyroid drugs for less than 3 months. Isolated PBMC RNA provided the starting material for the TCR library. In addition, the sample was reused for a study of T cells in Graves' hyperthyroidism and ophthalmopathy.

The sample consisted of peripheral blood mononuclear cells (PBMCs), taken at new diagnosis, from a patient treated with antithyroid drugs. These receptors came from a woman aged 18-30 years with Graves disease.

This clonotype appeared many times. The chain carries TRBV19 and TRBJ2-7; perhaps D is TRBD1 or TRBD2 (6 bases each). The ends were cut back, 3 bases at V and 1 base at J, with 19 bases in the middle. Germline-derived CDR1 and CDR2 are LNHDA and SQIVND (reference sequence). This CDR3 comprises 17 residues. Here the CDR3 DNA reads TGTGCCAGTAGTATTAAGGGGGGCGGACCTCGTTCCTACGAGCAGTACTTC. Translated, it gives CASSIKGGGPRSYEQYF.

The table lists this clonotype with many counts. The gene calls are TRBV6-1 and TRBJ1-2; no firm D call. V was shortened by 6 bases and J by 5 bases, with 16 bases between the two germline ends. Looked up from germline, CDR1 is MNHNS and CDR2 is SASEGT. The length of the CDR3 is 14 residues. In DNA, the CDR3 is TGTGCCAGCAGCCCGAGTTATCGGGCTTATGGCTACACCTTC. This translates into CASSPSYRAYGYTF.

This clonotype was seen at least ten times. The CDR3 region is CASYHGRGTYEQYF. CDR3 nucleotide sequence: TGTGCCAGCTACCACGGGAGAGGGACCTACGAGCAGTACTTC. The chain uses TRBV2 and TRBJ2-7, with TRBD2 as a possible D gene (6 bases). CDR1 and CDR2 from the germline V gene are SNHLY and FYNNEI. V was cut by 8 bases and J by 2 bases, with 16 bases left in between. This CDR3 region has 14 residues.

In its sample, this clonotype was seen a few times. V usage is TRBV2 and J usage is TRBJ1-5, with a weak D call TRBD1 (6 bases). V lost 7 bases and J 2 bases, leaving 12 bases between the germline ends. Germline-derived CDR1 and CDR2 are SNHLY and FYNNEI. This CDR3 spans 14 amino acids. In DNA, the CDR3 is TGTGCCAGCACCGACAGGTTGGGCAATCAGCCCCAGCATTTT. Protein: CASTDRLGNQPQHF.

This clonotype was observed many times. DNA of the CDR3: TGTGCCACCCGGGAGGTTGAAGTGAAACCCACTGAAGCTTTCTTT. This sequence encodes CATREVEVKPTEAFF. This chain joins TRBV6-1 and TRBJ1-1; D is undetermined. From germline, CDR1 is MNHNS and CDR2 SASEGT. V was shortened by 10 bases and J by 4 bases, with 22 bases between the two germline ends. CDR3 length: 15 residues.

This clonotype was seen only a few times. The V and J genes are TRBV5-1 and TRBJ2-2; D may be TRBD1 or TRBD2 (5 bases each). Germline CDR1 and CDR2: SGHRS and YFSETQ. The CDR3 has 16 residues. Trimming took 6 bases from V and 4 from J, leaving 19 bases between them. CDR3 coding DNA: TGCGCCAGCAAATCCCCCCTGGGGGTGGTCACCGGGGAGCTGTTTTTT. Amino acids: CASKSPLGVVTGELFF.

There are many counts of this clonotype. The chain is built from TRBV6-2 or TRBV6-3 and TRBJ2-5; 7 bases are shared with TRBD1. Trimming at V came to 2 bases and at J to 1 base, leaving 10 bases not matched to a gene. CDR3 length: 17 amino acids. The germline V gene encodes CDR1 MNHEY and CDR2 SVGEGT. CDR3 DNA: TGTGCCAGCAGTTACACCTTAACGACAGGGTTCCAAGAGACCCAGTACTTC. Its protein product is CASSYTLTTGFQETQYF.

This clonotype occurred many times. The chain has TRBV2 and TRBJ2-1; tentatively, D is TRBD1 or TRBD2 (5 bases each). The CDR3 is 13 residues long. In germline, CDR1 is SNHLY, CDR2 FYNNEI. Trimming took 8 bases from V and 2 from J, leaving 10 bases between them. CDR3 coding DNA: TGTGCCAGCGGAGGACAAGCCTACAATGAGCAGTTCTTC. Encoded protein: CASGGQAYNEQFF.

This clonotype was detected many times. The V and J genes are TRBV5-1 and TRBJ2-2; 11 nucleotides line up with TRBD2. CDR1 SGHRS and CDR2 YFSETQ come from the germline V gene. V dropped 4 bases and J dropped 5; count of bases not matched to a gene: 16. This CDR3 has 19 amino acids. CDR3 region: CASSPRLAGGSLGTGELFF. The CDR3 DNA is TGCGCCAGCAGCCCACGTCTAGCGGGAGGCTCCCTTGGGACCGGGGAGCTGTTTTTT. Drawing the rest from reference TRBV5-1 and TRBJ2-2, the complete variable domain is KAGVTQTPRYLIKTRGQQVTLSCSPISGHRSVSWYQQTPGQGLQFLFEYFSETQRNKGNFPGRFSGRQFSNSRSEMNVSTLELGDSALYLCASSPRLAGGSLGTGELFFGEGSRLTVL.

In this sample, this clonotype turned up a few times. The chain combines TRBV20-1 with TRBJ2-1; 10 bases line up with TRBD2. CDR3 size: 15 residues. The ends lost 0 bases at V and 10 bases at J; junction bases unmatched: 9. Germline V CDR1 and CDR2: DFQATT, SNEGSKA (reference sequence). CDR3 sequence: CSARDRNLAGAEQFF. CDR3 DNA sequence: TGCAGTGCTAGAGATAGGAACCTAGCGGGGGCCGAGCAGTTCTTC.

This rearrangement joins TRBV29-1 to TRBJ1-1; no clear D gene. Germline CDR1 is SQVTM and CDR2 is ANQGSEA. V lost 2 bases and J lost 1, with 8 bases in between. This CDR3 contains 13 residues. Here the CDR3 reads CSVEPYGNTEAFF. The CDR3 nucleotides are TGCAGCGTTGAACCCTATGGGAACACTGAAGCTTTCTTT.

This clonotype was picked up many times. The CDR3 region is CASSLFGKYEGKLFF. The CDR3, as DNA: TGTGCCAGCAGTTTATTCGGCAAGTATGAAGGGAAACTGTTTTTT. The chain recombines TRBV27 with TRBJ1-4, with D hard to call. V was pared by 1 base and J by 11 bases, with 17 bases between. Germline CDR1 reads MNHEY; CDR2 reads SMNVEV (reference sequence). The CDR3 loop spans 15 amino acids.

A few counts support this clonotype. Compared with germline, one end of the junction differs, possibly owing to a read error. This chain joins TRBV5-4 and TRBJ2-7, with a weak D call TRBD2 (5 bases). Germline CDR1 reads SGHNT; CDR2 reads YYREEE (reference sequence). The CDR3 loop spans 15 amino acids. The CDR3 DNA follows: TGTGCCGGCAGCCCCGCCGGCGGGCGATCCTACGAGCAGTACTTC. Protein product: CAGSPAGGRSYEQYF.

This chain connects TRBV20-1 to TRBJ2-2; 9 bases fit TRBD2. Trimming removed 1 base from V and 1 base from J; junction bases left unmatched: 1. This CDR3 is 15 amino acids long. CDR1 is DFQATT, CDR2 SNEGSKA, per germline (reference sequence). The CDR3 loop is CSARATSGNTGELFF. DNA of the CDR3: TGCAGTGCTAGAGCGACTAGCGGGAACACCGGGGAGCTGTTTTTT.

This clonotype was seen a single time. The CDR3 region has the DNA TGTGCCAGCAGCTGGGCGACAGTCCAAGAGACCCAGTACTTC. This gives the protein CASSWATVQETQYF. The rearrangement links TRBV7-6 to TRBJ2-5; tentative D call: TRBD1 (5 bases). The CDR3 consists of 14 residues. Germline lookup yields CDR1 SGHVS and CDR2 FNYEAQ. V lost 4 bases, J lost 1 base, and 10 bases lay in between.

There are a few counts of this clonotype. The chain combines TRBV27 with TRBJ2-3, with 16 bases matching TRBD2. CDR3 length equals 17 residues. J gave up 3 bases and V 4 bases, and 4 bases lay outside the gene matches. From germline, CDR1 is MNHEY and CDR2 SMNVEV (reference sequence). In DNA, the CDR3 is TGTGCCAGCAGTTCTGGGACTAGCGGGAGGGCGACAGATACGCAGTATTTT. Protein product: CASSSGTSGRATDTQYF.

The V gene is TRBV14, the J gene TRBJ1-6, with D unclear. Trimming stripped 3 bases from V and 4 bases from J, with 7 bases between. The CDR3 sequence is 14 residues long. Germline CDR1 reads SGHDN; CDR2 reads FVKESK. The CDR3 bases are TGTGCCAGCAGCCAGCAGACTTATAATTCACCCCTCCACTTT. This translates into CASSQQTYNSPLHF.

The table lists this clonotype with a few counts. The V and J genes are TRBV29-1 and TRBJ1-2; D gene uncertain. The CDR3 runs 12 residues. The V end was cut by 6 bases, the J end by 2 bases, with 10 bases between. Germline assignment: CDR1 SQVTM and CDR2 ANQGSEA. The CDR3 sequence: CSVPQANYGYTF. The CDR3 bases are TGCAGCGTACCTCAGGCGAACTATGGCTACACCTTC.

This clonotype was seen many times. The chain carries TRBV9 and TRBJ2-7, with D uncertain. Germline V lookup: CDR1 SGDLS, CDR2 YYNGEE. This CDR3 has 11 residues. The ends were cut back, 5 bases at V and 3 bases at J, with 6 bases in the middle. The CDR3: CASSKDYEQYF. In DNA form, the CDR3 reads TGTGCCAGCAGTAAAGACTACGAGCAGTACTTC.

About this clonotype: This could be a read error, since a much larger clone is one nucleotide away. J is TRBJ2-3 and V is TRBV19; D gene uncertain. This CDR3 contains 19 residues. Germline CDR1 LNHDA, CDR2 SQIVND (reference sequence). V was cut by 3 bases and J by 2 bases, with 24 bases left in between. CDR3 DNA sequence: TGTGCCAGTAGTATTTTGCCTACGACTGGCGGAGAACTCACAGATACGCAGTATTTT. Protein sequence: CASSILPTTGGELTDTQYF.

This clonotype was detected a few times. The V and J genes are TRBV30 and TRBJ2-1; 7 nucleotides line up with TRBD2. The CDR3 runs to 14 residues. CDR1 and CDR2 from the germline V gene are GTSNPN and SVGIG (reference sequence). V shed 5 bases and J 10 bases; nucleotides not matched to a gene: 14. The CDR3 region is CAWERPSGAREQFF. As DNA, the CDR3 is TGTGCCTGGGAGCGACCCAGCGGGGCCAGAGAGCAGTTCTTC.

This clonotype came up many times. The CDR3 DNA reads TGTGCCAGCAGCCTTTACTGGGGAGGAGAAGATACGCAGTATTTT. It specifies CASSLYWGGEDTQYF. V gene TRBV11-1 combines with J gene TRBJ2-3, with a tentative D call TRBD2 (6 bases). The CDR3 sequence is 15 residues long. Germline CDR1 reads SGHAT; CDR2 reads FQDESV (reference sequence). The V end was cut by 5 bases, the J end by 5 bases, with 17 bases between.

Details on this clonotype: Relative to the germline gene, one junction end is altered; a read error may explain this. The gene calls are TRBV6-2 or TRBV6-3 and TRBJ1-2; D remains ambiguous. The CDR3 has 14 amino acids. From germline, CDR1 is MNHEY and CDR2 SVGEGT. CDR3: CASSDDGRHYSYTF. CDR3 sequence (DNA): TGTGCCAGCAGTGATGACGGACGGCACTATAGCTACACCTTC.

In this sample, this clonotype turned up many times. The chain has TRBV7-8 and TRBJ2-3; D remains unclear. The CDR3 length is 13 residues. Germline CDR1 reads SGHVS; CDR2 reads FQNEAQ. V lost 3 bases, J lost 4 bases, and 8 bases lay in between. The CDR3 DNA reads as TGTGCCAGCAGCTTCCACCTAGCAGATACGCAGTATTTT. It is translated as CASSFHLADTQYF.

This rearrangement joins TRBV4-3 to TRBJ1-1, with 7 bases lining up with TRBD1. V shed 4 bases and J 7 bases; nucleotides not matched to a gene: 12. The CDR3 contains 15 residues. Germline CDR1 and CDR2: LGHNA and YSLEER. The CDR3 region is CASSRGTDGEDEAFF. CDR3 coding DNA: TGCGCCAGCAGCCGAGGGACAGACGGAGAGGATGAAGCTTTCTTT.

This clonotype showed up many times. This CDR3 reads CASGPGLTGPDTQYF. CDR3 coding DNA: TGTGCCAGCGGCCCGGGGCTCACGGGCCCAGATACGCAGTATTTT. The rearrangement joins TRBV12-3 or TRBV12-4 to TRBJ2-3; D possibly matches TRBD1 or TRBD2 (5 bases each). This CDR3 comprises 15 residues. V was cut by 8 bases and J by 4 bases, with 19 bases left in between.

The rearrangement joins TRBV12-5 to TRBJ2-4, with D tentatively TRBD2 (6 bases). The CDR3 consists of 18 residues. CDR1 and CDR2 from the germline V gene are LGHNT and FRNRAP. The germline V and J ends were trimmed by 5 bases and 0 bases, with 20 bases remaining between them. CDR3 sequence (DNA): TGTGCTAGTGGTAATCCCGGAGGAGGGGCCCTAGCCAAAAACATTCAGTACTTC. It codes for CASGNPGGGALAKNIQYF.

Ten or more counts support this clonotype. CDR3 sequence reads: CSASFPDRKNTEAFF. The CDR3 nucleotides read TGCAGTGCTAGTTTCCCAGACCGCAAGAACACTGAAGCTTTCTTT. V gene TRBV20-1 combines with J gene TRBJ1-1; the D is unclear. Germline V lookup: CDR1 DFQATT, CDR2 SNEGSKA (reference sequence). The V end was cut by 3 bases, the J end by 1 base, with 15 bases between. The CDR3 contains 15 residues.

J is TRBJ1-5 and V is TRBV10-2; possibly TRBD1 for D (6 bases). This CDR3 spans 16 amino acids. V dropped 4 bases and J dropped 2 bases, with 15 bases sitting between them. Germline-derived CDR1 and CDR2 are WSHSY and SAAADI. CDR3 in DNA: TGCGCCAGCAGTGTTTTTCGGGGGGCAGGCAATCAGCCCCAGCATTTT. Its translation: CASSVFRGAGNQPQHF.